This TCR beta chain was profiled in a study of OX40 agonist ivuxolimab in advanced cancers. TCRdb's table, derived via immunoSEQ multiplex PCR, lists solely in-frame clones and lacks some. The data hold roughly 76,000 clones, with approximately 83% observed a single time. This material consisted of CD4+ or CD8+ T cells sorted from blood, taken in a trial of the OX40 agonist ivuxolimab. This receptor was obtained from an adult with an advanced solid tumor such as melanoma, head and neck, liver or kidney cancer.

The CDR3 bases are TGTGCCAGCAGCTTGGGAGGATACGGCTACACCTTC. Translation gives CASSLGGYGYTF. The chain carries TRBV7-9 and TRBJ1-2; D is undetermined. V was clipped by 3 bases and J by 8 bases, with 10 bases between them. This CDR3 has 12 amino acids. Germline V lookup: CDR1 SEHNR, CDR2 FQNEAQ (reference sequence).